The 9 T cell receptor beta chains listed next were all sequenced from one sample in a study of high-grade serous ovarian cancer treatment subgroups. Here immunoSEQ multiplex PCR was the method, and the copy in TCRdb shows in-frame clones only, minus some. Found here are 4,500 or so clones, approximately 68% of them singletons; the top ten hold around a sixth. Tumor samples were taken before definitive surgery or chemotherapy. Specimen: tumor tissue. The receptor set was obtained from a human donor with high-grade serous ovarian cancer.

This clone appeared a few times. The genes are TRBV19 and TRBJ2-7, with a possible D match to TRBD2 (6 bases). With 1 base removed from V and 2 bases from J, the gap between germline ends came to 12 bases. This CDR3 is built from 15 residues. Germline CDR1 LNHDA, CDR2 SQIVND (reference sequence). The CDR3 DNA sequence: TGTGCCAGTAGTATAGGTAGCGGCGCCGCCTACGAGCAGTACTTC. Residues: CASSIGSGAAYEQYF.

This chain links TRBV5-7 with TRBJ2-6; tentative D call: TRBD2 (5 bases). TRBV5-7 is placed among ORFs of uncertain function. The CDR3 has 13 residues. The V gene lost 4 bases and the J gene lost 5 bases, with 7 bases spanning the gap. The CDR3 protein is CASSPTRANVLTF. CDR3 nucleotides: TGTGCCAGCAGCCCGACTAGGGCCAACGTCCTGACTTTC.

This clone appeared a few times. The chain employs TRBV7-2 and TRBJ2-5; D gene ambiguous. Germline CDR1 and CDR2: SGHTA and FQGNSA. This CDR3 has 13 amino acids. The germline V and J ends were trimmed by 4 bases and 3 bases, with 9 bases remaining between them. CDR3 protein: CASSYFGKETQYF. In DNA form, the CDR3 reads TGTGCCAGCAGCTATTTTGGGAAAGAGACCCAGTACTTC. Filled out from reference TRBV7-2 and TRBJ2-5, the complete variable domain reads GAGVSQSPSNKVTEKGKDVELRCDPISGHTALYWYRQSLGQGLEFLIYFQGNSAPDKSGLPSDRFSAERTGGSVSTLTIQRTQQEDSAVYLCASSYFGKETQYFGPGTRLLVL.

The V gene is TRBV6-4, the J gene TRBJ2-3, with a possible D match to TRBD1 (6 bases). The CDR3 is made up of 15 amino acids. CDR1 is MRHNA, CDR2 SNTAGT, per germline. V gave up 6 bases and J gave up 0 bases, with 13 bases separating them. Here the CDR3 DNA reads TGTGCCAGCAGCGAACAGGGTGGAAGCACAGATACGCAGTATTTT. Residues: CASSEQGGSTDTQYF.

This chain uses TRBV7-9 with TRBJ1-5; D possibly corresponds to TRBD1 (6 bases). Germline V lookup: CDR1 SEHNR, CDR2 FQNEAQ (reference sequence). There are 15 residues in the CDR3. The V and J ends lost 5 bases and 5 bases respectively, with 16 bases between them. CDR3 in DNA: TGTGCCAGCAGCCGAGGGGGGGACGGGTATCAGCCCCAGCATTTT. Amino acids: CASSRGGDGYQPQHF.

V gene TRBV6-5 combines with J gene TRBJ2-7, with 9 nucleotides matching TRBD1. Germline CDR1 and CDR2: MNHEY and SVGAGI. The CDR3 is 15 amino acids. J was trimmed by 4 bases and V by 0 bases; bases with no gene match: 4. The CDR3 DNA is TGTGCCAGCAGTTACTCGCGGACAGGGGTTTACGAGCAGTACTTC. Protein sequence: CASSYSRTGVYEQYF.

This rearrangement joins TRBV5-1 to TRBJ2-2, with D uncertain. The V and J ends lost 3 bases and 6 bases respectively, with 9 bases between them. Germline V CDR1 and CDR2: SGHRS, YFSETQ. The CDR3 has 13 residues. The CDR3 region is CASSSQRSGELFF. CDR3 sequence (DNA): TGCGCCAGCAGCTCCCAAAGGTCCGGGGAGCTGTTTTTT. Filled out from reference TRBV5-1 and TRBJ2-2, the complete variable domain reads KAGVTQTPRYLIKTRGQQVTLSCSPISGHRSVSWYQQTPGQGLQFLFEYFSETQRNKGNFPGRFSGRQFSNSRSEMNVSTLELGDSALYLCASSSQRSGELFFGEGSRLTVL.

This clone came up a few times. The chain recombines TRBV5-1 with TRBJ2-5, with D tentatively TRBD1 (5 bases). Germline V lookup: CDR1 SGHRS, CDR2 YFSETQ. Trimming removed 3 bases from V and 2 bases from J, with 17 bases in between. This CDR3 is built from 16 residues. CDR3 in amino acids: CASSSSYGQAQETQYF. CDR3 sequence (DNA): TGCGCCAGCAGCTCCTCATATGGACAAGCTCAAGAGACCCAGTACTTC.

This clone was recorded once. The chain combines TRBV7-9 with TRBJ1-1, with D unresolved. CDR1 SEHNR and CDR2 FQNEAQ come from the germline V gene (reference sequence). The CDR3 extends over 16 amino acids. V lost 2 bases and J 4 bases, leaving 17 bases between the germline ends. CDR3 amino acids: CASSLSSTLGSTEAFF. The CDR3 bases are TGTGCCAGCAGCTTATCGAGCACTCTCGGAAGCACTGAAGCTTTCTTT.